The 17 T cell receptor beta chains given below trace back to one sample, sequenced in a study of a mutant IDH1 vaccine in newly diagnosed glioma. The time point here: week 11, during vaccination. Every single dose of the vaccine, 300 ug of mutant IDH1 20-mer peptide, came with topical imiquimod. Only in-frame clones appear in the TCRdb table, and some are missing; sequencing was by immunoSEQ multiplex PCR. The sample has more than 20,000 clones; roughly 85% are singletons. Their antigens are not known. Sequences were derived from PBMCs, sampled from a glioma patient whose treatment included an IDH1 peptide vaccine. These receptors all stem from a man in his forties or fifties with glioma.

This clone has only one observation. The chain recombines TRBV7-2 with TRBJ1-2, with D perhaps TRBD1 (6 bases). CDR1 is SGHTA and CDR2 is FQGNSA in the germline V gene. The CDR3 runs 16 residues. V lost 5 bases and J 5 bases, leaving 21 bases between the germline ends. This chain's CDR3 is CASSGRQDRFRYGYTF. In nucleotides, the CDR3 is TGTGCCAGCAGCGGTAGACAGGACCGCTTCCGTTATGGCTACACCTTC.

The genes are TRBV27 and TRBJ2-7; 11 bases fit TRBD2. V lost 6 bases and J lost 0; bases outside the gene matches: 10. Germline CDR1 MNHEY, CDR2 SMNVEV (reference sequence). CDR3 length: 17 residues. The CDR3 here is CASSPGLAGGGSYEQYF. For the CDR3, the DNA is TGTGCCAGCAGCCCCGGGCTAGCGGGAGGTGGCTCCTACGAGCAGTACTTC.

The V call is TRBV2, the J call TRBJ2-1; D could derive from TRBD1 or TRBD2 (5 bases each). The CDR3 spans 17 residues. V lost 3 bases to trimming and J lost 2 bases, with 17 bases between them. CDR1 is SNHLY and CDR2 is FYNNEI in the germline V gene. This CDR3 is CASSERGRGGAYNEQFF. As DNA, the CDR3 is TGTGCCAGCAGTGAGAGGGGTCGTGGGGGAGCCTACAATGAGCAGTTCTTC. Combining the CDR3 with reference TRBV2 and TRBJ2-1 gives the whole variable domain EPEVTQTPSHQVTQMGQEVILRCVPISNHLYFYWYRQILGQKVEFLVSFYNNEISEKSEIFDDQFSVERPDGSNFTLKIRSTKLEDSAMYFCASSERGRGGAYNEQFFGPGTRLTVL.

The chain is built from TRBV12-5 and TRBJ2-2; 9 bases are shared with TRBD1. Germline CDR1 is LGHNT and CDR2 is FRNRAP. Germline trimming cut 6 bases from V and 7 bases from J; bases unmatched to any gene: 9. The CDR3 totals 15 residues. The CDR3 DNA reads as TGTGCTAGTGGACCGACAGGGGGAATGGGCGGGGAGCTGTTTTTT. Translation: CASGPTGGMGGELFF.

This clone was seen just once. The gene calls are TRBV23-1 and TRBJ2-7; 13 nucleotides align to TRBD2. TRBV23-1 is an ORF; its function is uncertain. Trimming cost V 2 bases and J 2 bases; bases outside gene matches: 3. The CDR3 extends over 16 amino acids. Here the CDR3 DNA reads TGCGCCAGCAGTCAAGGGACTAGCGGGGAAACCTACGAGCAGTACGTC. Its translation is CASSQGTSGETYEQYV.

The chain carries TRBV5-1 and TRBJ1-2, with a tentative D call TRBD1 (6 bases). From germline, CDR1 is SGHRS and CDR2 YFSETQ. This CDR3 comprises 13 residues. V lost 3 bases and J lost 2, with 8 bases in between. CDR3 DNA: TGCGCCAGCAGCTCCGGACAGAACTATGGCTACACCTTC. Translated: CASSSGQNYGYTF.

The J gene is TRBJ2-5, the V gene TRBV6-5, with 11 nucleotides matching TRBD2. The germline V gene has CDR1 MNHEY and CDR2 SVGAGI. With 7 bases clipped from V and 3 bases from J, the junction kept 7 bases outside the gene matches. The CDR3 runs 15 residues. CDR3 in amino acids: CASTLSGRVKETQYF. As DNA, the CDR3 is TGTGCCAGCACTCTTAGCGGGAGGGTAAAAGAGACCCAGTACTTC.

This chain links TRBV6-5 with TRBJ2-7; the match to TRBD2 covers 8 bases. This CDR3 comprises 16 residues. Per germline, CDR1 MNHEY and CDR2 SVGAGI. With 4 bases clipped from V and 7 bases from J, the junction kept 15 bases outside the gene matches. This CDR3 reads CASSSPRRAGVREQYF. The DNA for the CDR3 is TGTGCCAGCAGTTCGCCCCGACGAGCGGGAGTGAGGGAGCAGTACTTC.

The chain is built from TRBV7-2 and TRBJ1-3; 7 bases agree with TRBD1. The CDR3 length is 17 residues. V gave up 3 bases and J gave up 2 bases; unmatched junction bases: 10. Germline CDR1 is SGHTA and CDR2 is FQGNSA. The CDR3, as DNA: TGTGCCAGCAGCTTGGAACGAAGGACAGGAACTGGAAACACCATATATTTT. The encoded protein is CASSLERRTGTGNTIYF.

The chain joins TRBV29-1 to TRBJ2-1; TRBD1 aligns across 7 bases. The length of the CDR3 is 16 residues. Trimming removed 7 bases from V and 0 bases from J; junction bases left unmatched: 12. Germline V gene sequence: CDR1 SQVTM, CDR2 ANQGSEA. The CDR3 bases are TGCAGCGCAACCGGACAGGACGATAGCTCCTACAATGAGCAGTTCTTC. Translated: CSATGQDDSSYNEQFF.

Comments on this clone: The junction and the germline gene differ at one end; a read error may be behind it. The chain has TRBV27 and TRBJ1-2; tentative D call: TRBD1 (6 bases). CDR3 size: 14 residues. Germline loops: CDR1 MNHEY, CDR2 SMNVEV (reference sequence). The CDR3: CASSLLGAGYGYTF. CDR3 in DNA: TGTGCCAGCAGCTTATTGGGGGCAGGGTATGGCTACACCTTC.

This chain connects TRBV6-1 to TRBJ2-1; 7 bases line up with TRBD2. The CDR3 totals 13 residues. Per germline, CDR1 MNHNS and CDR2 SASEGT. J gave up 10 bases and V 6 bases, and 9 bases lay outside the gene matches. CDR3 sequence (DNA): TGTGCCAGCAGGACCTTGGGGGAGGGGGAGCAGTTCTTC. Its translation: CASRTLGEGEQFF.

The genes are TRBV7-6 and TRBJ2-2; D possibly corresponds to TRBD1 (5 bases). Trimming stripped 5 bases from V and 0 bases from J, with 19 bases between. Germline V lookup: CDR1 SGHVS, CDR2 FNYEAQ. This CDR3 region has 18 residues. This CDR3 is CASSDSEQDTTNTGELFF. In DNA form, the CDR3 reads TGTGCCAGCAGCGATAGTGAGCAGGACACAACGAACACCGGGGAGCTGTTTTTT.

The CDR3 here is CASSESLQPQHF. The CDR3 DNA sequence: TGTGCCAGCAGTGAAAGTTTGCAGCCCCAGCATTTT. The chain joins TRBV2 to TRBJ1-5; D is unresolved. From germline, CDR1 is SNHLY and CDR2 FYNNEI. The germline V and J ends were trimmed by 2 bases and 7 bases, with 6 bases remaining between them. This CDR3 region has 12 residues.

DNA for the CDR3: TGCAGCGTTGAGATGGCAGGGGGCGTGGATGGCTACACCTTC. Amino acids: CSVEMAGGVDGYTF. The rearrangement uses TRBV29-1 and TRBJ1-2; 8 bases agree with TRBD1. The CDR3 has 14 residues. The junction had 9 bases not matched to a gene; V was cut back by 3 bases and J by 6 bases. Germline V gives CDR1 SQVTM, CDR2 ANQGSEA.

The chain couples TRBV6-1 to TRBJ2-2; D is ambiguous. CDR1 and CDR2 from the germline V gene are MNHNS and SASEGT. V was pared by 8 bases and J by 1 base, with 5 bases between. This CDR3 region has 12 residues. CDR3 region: CASERNTGELFF. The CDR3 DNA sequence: TGTGCCAGCGAAAGGAACACCGGGGAGCTGTTTTTT.

DNA for the CDR3: TGTGCCAGCAGCCCCGAGGACAGGGGAGATTATGGCTACACCTTC. It codes for CASSPEDRGDYGYTF. The chain joins TRBV4-2 to TRBJ1-2, with TRBD1 identical over 9 bases. The J segment lost 5 bases and the V segment lost 4 bases, leaving 8 bases of the junction unmatched. Germline V lookup: CDR1 LGHNA, CDR2 YNFKEQ. There are 15 residues in the CDR3.